These 16 T cell receptor beta chains came from one sample sequenced in a study of cytomegalovirus exposure and HLA in healthy donors. The PCR had 60 Vbeta and 13 Jbeta primers. The assay was immunoSEQ multiplex PCR, and TCRdb's table has in-frame clones only and misses some. The sample consists of more than 140,000 clones, 60% to 80% of them appearing once. Sequencing used PBMCs. The receptors here all came from a male donor in good health and CMV-seronegative.

This clone was detected a few times. J is TRBJ2-7 and V is TRBV10-2; 11 nucleotides align to TRBD2. The CDR3 spans 16 residues. The ends lost 3 bases at V and 0 bases at J; junction bases unmatched: 4. CDR1 and CDR2 (germline): WSHSY, SAAADI. The CDR3 DNA reads as TGCGCCAGCAGTGAAGCGACTAGCGGGGCCTCCTACGAGCAGTACTTC. This encodes CASSEATSGASYEQYF.

The chain joins TRBV7-2 to TRBJ1-1; no clear D gene. This CDR3 region has 16 residues. Trimming pared 1 base from V and 5 bases from J, leaving 17 bases between. Germline V lookup: CDR1 SGHTA, CDR2 FQGNSA. The chain's CDR3 is CASSLGPGVVRTEAFF. CDR3 DNA: TGTGCCAGCAGCTTAGGGCCCGGGGTAGTGCGGACTGAAGCTTTCTTT.

This clone has only one observation. This chain uses TRBV2 with TRBJ1-1; no clear D gene. Germline V gene lookup returns CDR1 SNHLY and CDR2 FYNNEI. V lost 1 base and J 7 bases, leaving 10 bases between the germline ends. This CDR3 comprises 13 residues. CDR3 bases: TGTGCCAGCAGTGAAGTGAGACATGTTGAAGCTTTCTTT. Protein product: CASSEVRHVEAFF.

The V gene is TRBV7-3, the J gene TRBJ2-3; 9 bases map to TRBD2. The CDR3 length is 14 residues. After removal of 5 bases from V and 3 bases from J, the junction contained 3 bases not matched to a gene. CDR1 is SGHTA, CDR2 FQGTGA, per germline. The CDR3 nucleotides are TGTGCCAGCAGCCTAAGCGGGAGGACAGATACGCAGTATTTT. It encodes CASSLSGRTDTQYF.

The V call is TRBV9, the J call TRBJ1-1, with D possibly being TRBD1 (5 bases). Germline V gene data show CDR1 as SGDLS and CDR2 as YYNGEE. Trimming took 4 bases from V and 1 from J, leaving 14 bases between them. The CDR3 covers 15 residues. CDR3 sequence: CASSSGGERNTEAFF. Here the CDR3 DNA reads TGTGCCAGCAGCTCCGGGGGGGAGAGGAACACTGAAGCTTTCTTT.

On this clone: One end of the junction is discordant with germline, which a read error may explain. V is TRBV7-9 and J is TRBJ2-7; D is ambiguous. The length of the CDR3 is 12 residues. The germline gives CDR1 SEHNR, CDR2 FQNEAQ (reference sequence). CDR3 DNA sequence: TGTTCCAGCAGCTTCCAACGCCACGGGCAGTACTTC. Translated: CSSSFQRHGQYF. The variable domain in full, with the rest retrieved from reference TRBV7-9 and TRBJ2-7, is DTGVSQNPRHKITKRGQNVTFRCDPISEHNRLYWYRQTLGQGPEFLTYFQNEAQLEKSRLLSDRFSAERPKGSFSTLEIQRTEQGDSAMYLCSSSFQRHGQYFGPGTRLTVT.

The rearrangement uses TRBV4-1 and TRBJ2-7; TRBD1 might be the D (5 bases). The CDR3 covers 15 residues. Trimming cost V 1 base and J 1 base, with 11 bases left between them. Germline V gene lookup returns CDR1 MGHRA and CDR2 YSYEKL. The DNA of the CDR3 is TGCGCCAGCAGCCAAGGGGGCAGAGGATCCTACGAGCAGTACTTC. This codes for CASSQGGRGSYEQYF.

This chain connects TRBV7-2 to TRBJ2-1; weak D call: TRBD1 (7 bases). The ends were cut back, 5 bases at V and 4 bases at J, with 15 bases in the middle. The V gene's germline CDR1 is SGHTA and CDR2 FQGNSA. CDR3 size: 15 residues. The CDR3 sequence: CASSLPAGQYNEQFF. CDR3 DNA: TGTGCCAGCAGCCTTCCCGCGGGACAGTACAATGAGCAGTTCTTC. The full variable domain, with the rest looked up from reference TRBV7-2 and TRBJ2-1, is GAGVSQSPSNKVTEKGKDVELRCDPISGHTALYWYRQSLGQGLEFLIYFQGNSAPDKSGLPSDRFSAERTGGSVSTLTIQRTQQEDSAVYLCASSLPAGQYNEQFFGPGTRLTVL.

This chain uses TRBV11-3 with TRBJ2-7; D is possibly TRBD1 (8 bases). This CDR3 comprises 12 residues. Germline lookup yields CDR1 SGHNT and CDR2 YENEEA. V was cut by 5 bases and J by 9 bases, with 14 bases left in between. The CDR3 is CASSGTGGAQYF. The CDR3 bases are TGTGCCAGCAGCGGAACAGGGGGGGCGCAGTACTTC. The full variable domain, rest sourced from reference TRBV11-3 and TRBJ2-7, is EAGVVQSPRYKIIEKKQPVAFWCNPISGHNTLYWYLQNLGQGPELLIRYENEEAVDDSQLPKDRFSAERLKGVDSTLKIQPAELGDSAVYLCASSGTGGAQYFGPGTRLTVT.

The chain employs TRBV2 and TRBJ2-5; 7 bases line up with TRBD1. The V gene end was trimmed by 11 bases and the J gene end by 4 bases; junction bases not matched to a gene: 10. Germline V gives CDR1 SNHLY, CDR2 FYNNEI. The CDR3 runs 13 residues. The CDR3 is CARRRQGGETQYF. CDR3 DNA: TGTGCCCGAAGACGACAGGGCGGAGAGACCCAGTACTTC.

The gene calls are TRBV5-1 and TRBJ1-4; 7 bases map to TRBD1. The germline CDR1 and CDR2 sequences are SGHRS and YFSETQ. Trimming took 3 bases from V and 5 from J; bases not matched to a gene: 7. This CDR3 contains 15 residues. Here the CDR3 reads CASSYGTARNEKLFF. The CDR3 nucleotides read TGCGCCAGCAGCTACGGGACAGCAAGAAATGAAAAACTGTTTTTT.

This chain uses TRBV9 with TRBJ2-1; 8 bases match TRBD1. Germline V lookup: CDR1 SGDLS, CDR2 YYNGEE. V gave up 3 bases and J gave up 9 bases; unmatched junction bases: 11. The CDR3 extends over 15 amino acids. The DNA of the CDR3 is TGTGCCAGCAGCGGTGGGACAGGACCCAGAAGTGAGCAGTTCTTC. Translating gives CASSGGTGPRSEQFF.

This CDR3 is CAWSDQTAKNIQYF. CDR3 sequence (DNA): TGTGCCTGGAGTGACCAAACTGCCAAAAACATTCAGTACTTC. The chain couples TRBV30 to TRBJ2-4; D is ambiguous. Germline V gene data show CDR1 as GTSNPN and CDR2 as SVGIG (reference sequence). The CDR3 runs 14 residues. V gave up 1 base and J gave up 1 base, with 8 bases separating them.

CDR3 bases: TGTGCCAGCAGTTTATGGGGGGCTGGGGCCAACGTCCTGACTTTC. Translating it yields CASSLWGAGANVLTF. This sequence joins TRBV27 and TRBJ2-6; a possible D gene is TRBD2 (6 bases). Trimming removed 1 base from V and 2 bases from J, with 6 bases in between. The germline V gene has CDR1 MNHEY and CDR2 SMNVEV (reference sequence). The CDR3 consists of 15 residues.

In the case of this clone: Germline and junction disagree at one end, which may indicate a read error. This CDR3 is also generated by other DNA sequences in the sample. V is TRBV9 and J is TRBJ1-5; the D gene is possibly TRBD1 (6 bases). The CDR3 covers 13 residues. Germline V lookup: CDR1 SGDLS, CDR2 YYNGEE. The CDR3, as DNA: TGCGCCAGCAGTACAGGGACGGCCCAGCCCCAGCATTTT. It codes for CASSTGTAQPQHF.

This CDR3 reads CASNSALLAGGFNEQFF. CDR3 sequence (DNA): TGTGCCAGCAACTCCGCCCTACTAGCGGGAGGCTTCAATGAGCAGTTCTTC. The chain employs TRBV2 and TRBJ2-1; 12 bases are shared with TRBD2. The CDR3 is made up of 17 amino acids. With V trimmed by 7 bases and J by 6 bases, 13 bases remained unmatched. The germline V gene has CDR1 SNHLY and CDR2 FYNNEI.